This TCR beta chain was captured in a study of molecular identifiers for immune sequencing clone quantification (dated by TCRdb to about 2018). For the wider study: For a replicate experiment, RNA from about 20,000 or 100,000 naive CD8 T cells was divided into five aliquots, of which four were sequenced. This methods study used CD8 T cells to benchmark TCR RNA copy counting and molecular-identifier clustering-based TCR repertoire sequencing (MIDCIRS).

Library preparation was by PCR. TCRdb names NextSeq 500 as the instrument used. Bulk TCR libraries were prepared as previously described, using TCR primers listed in Table S5. Total RNA was purified with the Qiagen AllPrep DNA/RNA kit. Before any analysis, reads coming from multiple sequencing runs of the same library were combined into one pool. In the original analysis: Reads were retained only if their TCR constant sequence matched exactly, and those retained reads were trimmed to 150 nt and grouped according to their 12-nt molecular barcodes. Within each barcode group, reads were sub-clustered at a 15% Levenshtein threshold, and quality-weighted consensus sequences were built per RNA molecule. Non-functional sequences were discarded, and so were lower-count sequences lying one edit away from another sequence. Barcode sub-clusters with fewer than 20% of the maximum read count were removed, based on fitting two negative binomial distributions. In-frame beta chains were kept once TCRdb had trimmed the public reads at Q25 with fastp and called clones with MiXCR. Each CDR3 protein gets just one entry, which takes the most common genes and DNA from the rows behind it. In this record, the V and J calls reflect TCRdb's handling and not the investigators' own analysis. The table for this sample lists tens of thousands of distinct CDR3 sequences; nearly 25% of them were counted only once. In total, the top ten clones hold approximately 0.78% of the sample.

Libraries of naive CD8 T cells were built from around 18,000 to 910,000 sorted cells, with 10%, 30% or 50% of the purified RNA used. Naive CD8 T cells, defined as CD8+CD4-CCR7+CD45RA+, were FACS-sorted into RLT Plus buffer on a BD FACSAria II. Detection sensitivity was tested by spiking Jurkat RNA equal to roughly nine TCR copies' worth into samples containing about 20,000-1,100,000 naive CD8 T cells. CD8 T cells were enriched using RosetteSep CD8+ T Cell Enrichment Cocktail and Ficoll-Paque, and the enriched cells then underwent ACK red cell lysis. Overall study results and their limits: The naive libraries included spiked-in Jurkat TCR RNA (roughly nine copies' worth), and this Jurkat TCR RNA is not part of the donor repertoire. Modeling gave about 3 recovered TCR RNA copies per cell versus approximately 9 by digital PCR, implying roughly 28% capture efficiency. Clones above 20 RNA copies held over 98% of molecules in CMV-specific effector cells but under 1% in naive cells. When barcode sub-clustering was omitted, TCR diversity was inflated by chimeric consensus sequences, with chimeras reaching as high as 47%. The sizes of highly expanded clones could end up underestimated when identical TCR molecules share a barcode. Spiked-in Jurkat TCR RNA equivalent to a single cell was reported to be detectable even among approximately 900,000 naive CD8 T cells.

As concerns this clonotype: This receptor's antigen is unknown. The sample holds no much larger clone one base away, and base qualities are not on file.

CDR1 and CDR2, per the germline V gene, are SGHTA and FQGNSA. CDR3 length: 16 amino acids, cysteine to phenylalanine. CDR3 DNA is the only sequence kept; it has 48 bases, read in frame from the first base. V has 5 bases trimmed and J has 3 bases trimmed; junction bases matching no gene number 12. The sequenced material came from naive CD8+ T cells from blood, with Jurkat cell RNA spiked in. The cell subset or site label corresponds to: FACS-sorted CD8+CD4-CCR7+CD45RA+ naive T cells. The clonotype originates from a human donor in good health. Some libraries in this study had Jurkat cell RNA spiked in. This sequence uses TRBV7-2 and TRBJ2-7, and 8 bases in between align with TRBD2. The CDR3 loop reads CASSQTTGGGGYEQYF. The DNA sequence is given as TGTGCCAGCAGCCAAACAACGGGAGGGGGGGGCTACGAGCAGTACTTC.